Below, 20 T cell receptor beta chains from the same sample are listed, as sequenced in a study of early T cells in non-severe SARS-CoV-2 infection. Each CDR3 protein gets one entry after TCRdb re-called the 5' RACE reads with MiXCR. Of about 80,000 distinct CDR3 sequences listed, 15% to 20% were seen once; the top ten hold approximately 2.9%. The specimen was whole blood. The receptors here all came from an adult who was a healthcare worker with PCR-confirmed SARS-CoV-2 infection or an uninfected control (not recorded which).

This clonotype was observed a handful of times. The chain combines TRBV11-2 with TRBJ2-3, with no clear D. Trimming took off 2 bases at V and 6 bases at J, with 12 bases between the two ends. The CDR3 length is 14 residues. Germline CDR1 reads SGHAT; CDR2 reads FQNNGV. CDR3 in amino acids: CASSLSSPGDTQYF. CDR3 in DNA: TGTGCCAGCAGCTTATCCTCCCCAGGCGATACGCAGTATTTT.

The chain links TRBV7-6 to TRBJ2-7; 10 bases match TRBD2. This CDR3 has 14 residues. Germline V gives CDR1 SGHVS, CDR2 FNYEAQ. V gave up 6 bases and J gave up 4 bases; unmatched junction bases: 6. Here the CDR3 reads CASSTRTSGYEQYF. CDR3 DNA sequence: TGTGCCAGCAGTACCCGGACTAGCGGATACGAGCAGTACTTC.

By sample share, this clonotype is medium-sized. J is TRBJ1-2 and V is TRBV6-6; D is perhaps TRBD1 (5 bases). Germline CDR1 and CDR2: MNHNY and SVGAGI (reference sequence). Between the trimmed V and J ends, which lost 7 bases and 4 bases, there was a span of 16 bases. The CDR3 runs 14 residues. The CDR3 region has the DNA TGTGCCAGCAATATACAGGAGATAAGCTATGGCTACACCTTC. It specifies CASNIQEISYGYTF.

The chain has TRBV20-1 and TRBJ2-1; D unresolved. Germline loops: CDR1 DFQATT, CDR2 SNEGSKA (reference sequence). Trimming took 4 bases from V and 9 from J, leaving 10 bases between them. The length of the CDR3 is 11 residues. The CDR3 DNA reads TGCAGTGCTAAAGAAGCCCCTGAGCAGTTCTTC. As protein: CSAKEAPEQFF.

A few counts support this clonotype. The chain combines TRBV6-1 with TRBJ2-7, with TRBD2 matching 7 bases. The J segment lost 3 bases and the V segment lost 7 bases, leaving 6 bases of the junction unmatched. There are 13 residues in the CDR3. Germline V gene lookup returns CDR1 MNHNS and CDR2 SASEGT. The CDR3 protein is CASTLGGGYEQYF. CDR3 bases: TGTGCCAGCACCCTCGGCGGGGGCTACGAGCAGTACTTC.

This chain links TRBV10-2 with TRBJ1-1; no definite D call. CDR3 length equals 13 residues. Germline V CDR1 and CDR2: WSHSY, SAAADI. The germline V and J ends were trimmed by 2 bases and 3 bases, with 7 bases remaining between them. CDR3: CASSERSYTEAFF. The CDR3 DNA reads as TGCGCCAGCAGTGAGCGCAGCTACACTGAAGCTTTCTTT.

Ten or more counts support this clonotype. V usage is TRBV28 and J usage is TRBJ1-2; D unresolved. Trimming left V 2 bases short and J 8 bases short, with 12 bases between. This CDR3 comprises 13 residues. CDR1 MDHEN and CDR2 SYDVKM come from the germline V gene. For the CDR3, the DNA is TGTGCCAGCAGTTTAGAGCTCGATCGGGGCTACACCTTC. Its translation is CASSLELDRGYTF.

This clonotype was seen a few times. CDR3 loop: CASSPYRDSGNTIYF. For the CDR3, the DNA is TGTGCCAGCAGTCCATACAGGGACTCTGGAAACACCATATATTTT. The chain combines TRBV12-3 or TRBV12-4 with TRBJ1-3, with a weak D call TRBD1 (6 bases). V lost 5 bases to trimming and J lost 0 bases, with 11 bases between them. The CDR3 runs 15 residues.

The sample holds many counts of this clonotype. This sequence joins TRBV9 and TRBJ2-1, with a tentative D call TRBD2 (7 bases). The CDR3 runs 16 residues. The V and J ends lost 0 bases and 4 bases respectively, with 14 bases between them. Per germline, CDR1 SGDLS and CDR2 YYNGEE. The CDR3 region has the DNA TGTGCCAGCAGCGTAGTGGACCGGGGGGCTTACAATGAGCAGTTCTTC. Amino acids: CASSVVDRGAYNEQFF.

This clonotype has more than one count but fewer than ten. The CDR3 loop is CSAISGGRNEQFF. The CDR3 DNA follows: TGCAGTGCTATTAGCGGGGGGCGAAATGAGCAGTTCTTC. This chain connects TRBV20-1 to TRBJ2-1; TRBD2 aligns across 10 bases. Trimming took 4 bases from V and 7 from J; bases not matched to a gene: 4. The germline V gene encodes CDR1 DFQATT and CDR2 SNEGSKA (reference sequence). The CDR3 length is 13 residues.

This clonotype was observed a few times. The CDR3 spells CSAWGSSEKLFF. The CDR3 coding sequence is TGCAGCGCATGGGGTTCTAGTGAAAAACTGTTTTTT. The chain has TRBV29-1 and TRBJ1-4; D call uncertain. Germline CDR1 SQVTM, CDR2 ANQGSEA. Trimming left V 7 bases short and J 7 bases short, with 13 bases between. There are 12 residues in the CDR3.

This clonotype was observed a handful of times. The chain links TRBV4-2 to TRBJ2-2; the D gene is possibly TRBD2 (6 bases). The CDR3 totals 14 residues. V was clipped by 3 bases and J by 7 bases, with 12 bases between them. The germline gives CDR1 LGHNA, CDR2 YNFKEQ. CDR3 sequence reads: CASSQSREDGELFF. CDR3 DNA sequence: TGTGCCAGCAGCCAGTCTAGGGAGGACGGGGAGCTGTTTTTT.

The rearrangement links TRBV30 to TRBJ1-2; 8 bases align to TRBD1. The CDR3 runs 11 residues. The V segment lost 5 bases and the J segment 8 bases; nucleotides outside the gene matches: 4. Germline V lookup: CDR1 GTSNPN, CDR2 SVGIG (reference sequence). The CDR3 protein is CAWWTGSGYTF. For the CDR3, the DNA is TGTGCCTGGTGGACAGGGAGCGGCTACACCTTC.

This clonotype has more than one count but fewer than ten. The chain has TRBV12-3 or TRBV12-4 and TRBJ2-1, with TRBD2 matching 16 bases. There are 16 residues in the CDR3. J lost 7 bases, V lost 5 bases, and 5 bases had no gene match. For the CDR3, the DNA is TGTGCCAGCAGTCAGGGACTAGCGGGGGGGCGGAATGAGCAGTTCTTC. Protein sequence: CASSQGLAGGRNEQFF.

There are many counts of this clonotype. V is TRBV10-3 and J is TRBJ2-7; 7 bases agree with TRBD1. J was trimmed by 4 bases and V by 2 bases; bases with no gene match: 8. The CDR3 totals 15 residues. Germline loops: CDR1 ENHRY, CDR2 SYGVKD. The CDR3 DNA is TGTGCCATCAGTGAGGTAACAGGGACAGCATACGAGCAGTACTTC. Translation: CAISEVTGTAYEQYF.

This clonotype was counted a few times. This chain connects TRBV5-8 to TRBJ1-5, with 7 bases fitting TRBD1. J was trimmed by 5 bases and V by 0 bases; bases with no gene match: 2. CDR3 length: 14 residues. Germline V CDR1 and CDR2: SGHTS, YDEGEE. The CDR3 DNA reads as TGTGCCAGCAGCTTGGGTACAGGGGATCAGCCCCAGCATTTT. Amino acids: CASSLGTGDQPQHF. The whole variable domain, remainder taken from reference TRBV5-8 and TRBJ1-5, is EAGVTQSPTHLIKTRGQQATLRCSPISGHTSVYWYQQALGLGLQFLLWYDEGEERNRGNFPPRFSGRQFPNYSSELNVNALELEDSALYLCASSLGTGDQPQHFGDGTRLSIL.

This clonotype has more than one count but fewer than ten. V usage is TRBV5-1 and J usage is TRBJ2-7; D unclear. Germline V gives CDR1 SGHRS, CDR2 YFSETQ. This CDR3 region has 13 residues. V lost 4 bases, J lost 4 bases, and 12 bases lay in between. CDR3 in DNA: TGCGCCAGCAGCGGCGACTCCAAGTACGAGCAGTACTTC. Protein product: CASSGDSKYEQYF.

This clonotype showed up just a few times. The chain combines TRBV11-2 with TRBJ2-3; D is possibly TRBD2 (6 bases). Trimming cost V 5 bases and J 6 bases, with 21 bases left between them. This CDR3 is 16 amino acids long. The germline CDR1 and CDR2 sequences are SGHAT and FQNNGV. CDR3 amino acids: CASSHTLAWGTDTQYF. In DNA form, the CDR3 reads TGTGCCAGCAGCCATACTCTAGCGTGGGGGACCGATACGCAGTATTTT.

This chain connects TRBV20-1 to TRBJ2-7; D gene uncertain. V gave up 3 bases and J gave up 4 bases, with 13 bases separating them. Per germline, CDR1 DFQATT and CDR2 SNEGSKA (reference sequence). The CDR3 has 13 residues. CDR3 region: CSARRHPEYEQYF. The CDR3 nucleotides read TGCAGTGCTAGGAGGCATCCTGAGTACGAGCAGTACTTC.

This clonotype was seen only a few times. The chain is built from TRBV11-2 and TRBJ2-5; D not resolved. The CDR3 runs 11 residues. CDR1 is SGHAT, CDR2 FQNNGV, per germline. The germline V and J ends were trimmed by 1 base and 7 bases, with 4 bases remaining between them. Here the CDR3 reads CASSLVATQYF. The DNA of the CDR3 is TGTGCCAGCAGCTTAGTGGCGACCCAGTACTTC.